One sample yielded the 2 T cell receptor beta chains listed below, sequenced in a study of blood T cell repertoires in COVID-19. Sequencing used immunoSEQ multiplex PCR; TCRdb keeps in-frame clones, though not all of them. The sample holds tens of thousands of clones, roughly 76% seen once. The sample consisted of peripheral blood. All receptors derive from a man aged 80 or over with COVID-19, enrolled during active disease.

The count of this clone is one. The chain links TRBV30 to TRBJ2-7; TRBD1 aligns across 9 bases. CDR3 length: 14 amino acids. The junction had 5 bases not matched to a gene; V was cut back by 2 bases and J by 3 bases. Germline CDR1 reads GTSNPN; CDR2 reads SVGIG (reference sequence). The CDR3 DNA reads TGTGCCTGGAGTCCTGACAGGGGGGTCTACGAGCAGTACTTC. This gives the protein CAWSPDRGVYEQYF.

The chain is built from TRBV27 and TRBJ1-2; D possibly corresponds to TRBD1 (6 bases). The CDR3 has 12 amino acids. V was trimmed by 6 bases and J by 4 bases, leaving 9 bases between them. Germline V lookup: CDR1 MNHEY, CDR2 SMNVEV (reference sequence). The CDR3 region is CASRSGAYGYTF. CDR3 in DNA: TGTGCCAGCAGATCAGGGGCCTATGGCTACACCTTC.